This T cell receptor (beta chain) was captured by sequencing in a study of shared clonotypes between healthy human individuals. Deletions cut 3 bases from V and 1 base from J, with 11 bases between. Germline CDR1 is SGHRS and CDR2 is YFSETQ. The CDR3 sequence is 15 residues long. The assay was immunoSEQ multiplex PCR, and TCRdb's table has in-frame clones only and misses some. The table includes around 2.5 million clones, more than 85% detected once. The chain recombines TRBV5-1 with TRBJ2-1; unclear D gene. The material sequenced was naive CD4+ T cells from PBMCs. This sample's subset: CD45RA+ positively selected. The sequence was obtained from a man aged 18 to 30 in good health. Some clones in this sample may be carry-over from other donors' samples. CDR3: CASSSRSGSYNEQFF. CDR3 coding DNA: TGCGCCAGCAGCTCTAGAAGTGGGTCCTACAATGAGCAGTTCTTC.